The 20 T cell receptor beta chains below were found in one sample sequenced in a study of blood T cells in healthy people across ages. Primed by a sample-barcoded 5' primer and a J-beta primer mix, a second PCR proceeded for roughly 6 to 12 cycles. TCRdb reprocessed the 5' RACE reads via MiXCR and lists one record per CDR3 protein. This repertoire shows 720,000 or so distinct CDR3 sequences, approximately 40% found once; its top ten account for about 32%. Sequenced sample: blood. The receptors derive from a man older than 75 in good health.

This clonotype was picked up a small number of times. This chain uses TRBV25-1 with TRBJ2-2; 11 positions agree with TRBD2. J was trimmed by 4 bases and V by 6 bases; bases with no gene match: 10. The CDR3 contains 17 residues. Germline CDR1 reads MGHDK; CDR2 reads SYGVNS. The CDR3 DNA reads as TGTGCCAGCAGGCCCACTAGCGGGAGACTGGGCACCGGGGAGCTGTTTTTT. It yields the protein CASRPTSGRLGTGELFF.

This rearrangement joins TRBV5-1 to TRBJ1-2; 8 nucleotides match TRBD1. The CDR3 has 16 residues. V dropped 1 base and J dropped 4; count of bases not matched to a gene: 9. Looked up from germline, CDR1 is SGHRS and CDR2 is YFSETQ. CDR3 sequence (DNA): TGCGCCAGCAGCTTGAGCCGAATCGGGACAGGCTATGGCTACACCTTC. Protein product: CASSLSRIGTGYGYTF.

J is TRBJ2-6 and V is TRBV5-1; D remains unclear. Germline CDR1 reads SGHRS; CDR2 reads YFSETQ. The V and J ends lost 2 bases and 2 bases respectively, with 8 bases between them. The CDR3 is 15 residues long. The CDR3: CASSLGATGANVLTF. The DNA of the CDR3 is TGCGCCAGCAGCTTAGGCGCGACTGGGGCCAACGTCCTGACTTTC.

A few counts support this clonotype. This chain uses TRBV20-1 with TRBJ2-1; D is ambiguous. The CDR3 consists of 15 residues. The V end was cut by 0 bases, the J end by 0 bases, with 9 bases between. Per the germline V gene, CDR1 is DFQATT and CDR2 is SNEGSKA (reference sequence). The CDR3 nucleotides are TGCAGTGCTAGAGAGGGCAGAAGCTCCTACAATGAGCAGTTCTTC. This translates into CSAREGRSSYNEQFF.

The sample holds many counts of this clonotype. The rearrangement links TRBV7-9 to TRBJ2-1; TRBD2 agrees at 10 bases. V dropped 1 base and J dropped 7; count of bases not matched to a gene: 7. CDR3 length: 16 amino acids. Germline V gene lookup returns CDR1 SEHNR and CDR2 FQNEAQ (reference sequence). DNA for the CDR3: TGTGCCAGCAGCTTAGATAGCAGCGGGAGGGATAATGAGCAGTTCTTC. Its translation: CASSLDSSGRDNEQFF.

V gene TRBV7-6 combines with J gene TRBJ2-1; 9 bases fit TRBD1. Germline CDR1 and CDR2: SGHVS and FNYEAQ. V lost 2 bases and J lost 7; bases outside the gene matches: 3. The CDR3 length is 14 residues. The CDR3 DNA reads TGTGCCAGCAGCTTAACGGGACAGGGAAATGAGCAGTTCTTC. The encoded protein is CASSLTGQGNEQFF.

CDR3 sequence reads: CASSQNRLQETQYF. Here the CDR3 DNA reads TGTGCCAGCAGTCAGAACAGGCTCCAAGAGACCCAGTACTTC. J is TRBJ2-5 and V is TRBV3-1; possible D gene TRBD1, 5 bases. Germline V gene data show CDR1 as LGHDT and CDR2 as YNNKEL (reference sequence). This CDR3 is built from 14 residues. The germline V and J ends were trimmed by 6 bases and 1 base, with 12 bases remaining between them.

The V call is TRBV20-1, the J call TRBJ2-7; 14 bases fit TRBD2. Trimming took 6 bases from V and 7 from J; bases not matched to a gene: 11. This CDR3 has 15 residues. CDR1 DFQATT and CDR2 SNEGSKA come from the germline V gene (reference sequence). Written as DNA, the CDR3 is TGCAGTGCACCCGGACTAGCGGGGGGTAACAATGAGCAGTACTTC. Translating gives CSAPGLAGGNNEQYF.

This clonotype was picked up a small number of times. This sequence joins TRBV7-2 and TRBJ2-1, with no clear D. V was shortened by 1 base and J by 6 bases, with 16 bases between the two germline ends. Germline CDR1 SGHTA, CDR2 FQGNSA. The CDR3 covers 16 residues. The chain's CDR3 is CASSLGSGYIVNEQFF. CDR3 bases: TGTGCCAGCAGCTTAGGTTCAGGCTATATTGTCAATGAGCAGTTCTTC.

This clonotype was observed a few times. The V call is TRBV11-2, the J call TRBJ2-6; 8 bases align to TRBD2. This CDR3 comprises 21 residues. The J segment lost 2 bases and the V segment lost 5 bases, leaving 20 bases of the junction unmatched. Germline V gene data show CDR1 as SGHAT and CDR2 as FQNNGV. The CDR3 reads CASSIQLGELSGNTGANVLTF. CDR3 nucleotides: TGTGCCAGCAGCATACAGTTGGGGGAGCTTAGCGGGAATACTGGGGCCAACGTCCTGACTTTC. Complete variable domain (other parts from reference TRBV11-2 and TRBJ2-6): EAGVAQSPRYKIIEKRQSVAFWCNPISGHATLYWYQQILGQGPKLLIQFQNNGVVDDSQLPKDRFSAERLKGVDSTLKIQPAKLEDSAVYLCASSIQLGELSGNTGANVLTFGAGSRLTVL.

The V gene is TRBV18, the J gene TRBJ2-7, with D perhaps matching TRBD2 (6 bases). V was trimmed by 6 bases and J by 4 bases, leaving 10 bases between them. This CDR3 has 12 amino acids. Germline CDR1 and CDR2: KGHSH and LQKENI. The DNA for the CDR3 is TGTGCCAGCTCGGACTACAGGTACGAGCAGTACTTC. This translates into CASSDYRYEQYF.

The chain carries TRBV7-6 and TRBJ2-2; 10 nucleotides agree with TRBD1. Germline-derived CDR1 and CDR2 are SGHVS and FNYEAQ. The J segment lost 1 base and the V segment lost 4 bases, leaving 3 bases of the junction unmatched. This CDR3 is 16 amino acids long. This CDR3 is CASSSRTGGNTGELFF. CDR3 nucleotide sequence: TGTGCCAGCAGCTCCAGGACAGGGGGGAACACCGGGGAGCTGTTTTTT.

This clonotype has just one count. J is TRBJ2-5 and V is TRBV6-2 or TRBV6-3; no clear D. The CDR3 spans 13 residues. Germline V gene sequence: CDR1 MNHEY, CDR2 SVGEGT. Trimming took off 10 bases at V and 4 bases at J, with 16 bases between the two ends. The DNA of the CDR3 is TGTGCCACTATCTCACCGAAAGGAGAGACCCAGTACTTC. This sequence encodes CATISPKGETQYF.

This clonotype was seen a handful of times. The V gene is TRBV5-1, the J gene TRBJ2-1; 10 bases are a match to TRBD1. CDR1 and CDR2 from the germline V gene are SGHRS and YFSETQ. V lost 0 bases and J lost 5; bases outside the gene matches: 5. The CDR3 sequence is 16 residues long. CDR3 in DNA: TGCGCCAGCAGCTTGGCCGGGACAGGGGCACACAATGAGCAGTTCTTC. It encodes CASSLAGTGAHNEQFF. The whole variable domain, filled in from reference TRBV5-1 and TRBJ2-1, reads KAGVTQTPRYLIKTRGQQVTLSCSPISGHRSVSWYQQTPGQGLQFLFEYFSETQRNKGNFPGRFSGRQFSNSRSEMNVSTLELGDSALYLCASSLAGTGAHNEQFFGPGTRLTVL.

This chain links TRBV9 with TRBJ2-1; 7 bases are shared with TRBD2. CDR1 and CDR2 from the germline V gene are SGDLS and YYNGEE. The V and J ends lost 0 bases and 1 base, in that order; junction bases with no gene match: 10. This CDR3 has 18 amino acids. CDR3 sequence (DNA): TGTGCCAGCAGCGTAGGTAGGGGAGGGACCCTATCCTACAATGAGCAGTTCTTC. This codes for CASSVGRGGTLSYNEQFF.

The chain joins TRBV20-1 to TRBJ2-1; 9 nucleotides line up with TRBD1. Germline CDR1 reads DFQATT; CDR2 reads SNEGSKA (reference sequence). The CDR3 loop spans 15 amino acids. Trimming at V came to 6 bases and at J to 4 bases, leaving 10 bases not matched to a gene. CDR3 amino acids: CSAPTGTGRYNEQFF. CDR3 nucleotide sequence: TGCAGTGCGCCGACCGGGACAGGGAGATACAATGAGCAGTTCTTC.

As concerns this clonotype: Germline is not matched at one junction end, which may reflect a read error. V usage is TRBV25-1 and J usage is TRBJ1-2, with D hard to call. This CDR3 is built from 15 residues. Germline V CDR1 and CDR2: MGHDK, SYGVNS. The CDR3 nucleotides are TGTACCAGCAGTGATAATATGGCCGTGAACTATGGCTACACCTTC. This translates into CTSSDNMAVNYGYTF.

The V gene is TRBV5-6, the J gene TRBJ1-5; tentatively, D is TRBD1 (6 bases). The germline gives CDR1 SGHDT, CDR2 YYEEEE. The V end lost 3 bases, the J end lost 9 bases, and 10 bases lay between the germline ends. The CDR3 covers 12 residues. CDR3 sequence reads: CASSWRGGPQHF. CDR3 in DNA: TGTGCCAGCAGCTGGAGGGGGGGGCCCCAGCATTTT.

The chain is built from TRBV5-1 and TRBJ2-7; D might be TRBD1 (6 bases). The germline V gene has CDR1 SGHRS and CDR2 YFSETQ. V lost 3 bases and J 1 base, leaving 11 bases between the germline ends. The CDR3 is 14 amino acids. The CDR3 region has the DNA TGCGCCAGCAGCTCGGGACACGGATCCTACGAGCAGTACTTC. Protein sequence: CASSSGHGSYEQYF. Variable domain in full (rest from reference TRBV5-1 and TRBJ2-7): KAGVTQTPRYLIKTRGQQVTLSCSPISGHRSVSWYQQTPGQGLQFLFEYFSETQRNKGNFPGRFSGRQFSNSRSEMNVSTLELGDSALYLCASSSGHGSYEQYFGPGTRLTVT.

This chain uses TRBV7-9 with TRBJ2-7; 11 nucleotides agree with TRBD1. The CDR3 spans 14 residues. V was pared by 5 bases and J by 5 bases, with 5 bases of the junction left unmatched. Germline lookup yields CDR1 SEHNR and CDR2 FQNEAQ (reference sequence). The CDR3 DNA reads as TGTGCCAGCAGCATGGGACAGGGGGTCGACGAGCAGTACTTC. Residues: CASSMGQGVDEQYF.